This entry features one TCR beta chain sequence. This record belongs to a study of sequential checkpoint blockade in melanoma. Background on the study: Randomization was 1:1 between first-line nivolumab→ipilimumab and ipilimumab→nivolumab. Each arm's sequence ended with maintenance nivolumab.

V lost 3 bases, J lost 3 bases, and 8 bases lay in between. Germline V gene sequence: CDR1 ENHRY, CDR2 SYGVKD. The CDR3 loop spans 14 amino acids. Treatment noted: randomized to nivolumab then ipilimumab (arm A) or the reverse (arm B). Patients had received no earlier DNA-damaging chemotherapy. Live CD3+CD8+ CD19− CD56− cells were sorted from PBMCs. TCRdb keeps only in-frame clones here, not all; method: immunoSEQ multiplex PCR. In the table there are over 9,500 clones, roughly 60% of which are singletons. Sequencing was performed on CD8+ T cells sorted from blood (inferred from file names), taken from a patient given nivolumab and ipilimumab in sequence. The source is a human donor with melanoma. This chain connects TRBV10-3 to TRBJ2-2; D is undetermined. CDR3 bases: TGTGCCATCAGTGATAACTCTTACACCGGGGAGCTGTTTTTT. It encodes CAISDNSYTGELFF.